Listed below are T cell receptor beta chains from one sample, sequenced in a study of blood T cell repertoires in COVID-19. Assay: immunoSEQ multiplex PCR; the TCRdb copy retains only in-frame clones and omits some. This sample has approximately 320,000 clones, with over 85% found just once. The material sequenced was PBMCs or T cells enriched from blood (not recorded which). These receptors all stem from a man between 60 and 70 years old who had recovered from COVID-19. The CDR3 runs from the conserved cysteine through the conserved F or W. A D gene is named only where the DNA matches it firmly. A clone size is listed for some rows: how often the clone was seen (once, few, many), or a class if it is expanded.

d_gene	v_gene	abundance	j_gene	CDR3aa	CDR3nt
TRBD1	TRBV12-3/TRBV12-4	.	TRBJ1-5	CSDRTGTRQPQHF	TGTAGCGACCGGACAGGTACTAGACAGCCCCAGCATTTT
.	TRBV14	once	TRBJ1-1	CASSQSLRPGDTEAFF	TGTGCCAGCAGCCAGAGCCTGCGGCCCGGGGACACTGAAGCTTTCTTT
.	TRBV10-3	once	TRBJ2-3	CAISDAAGKQDTQYF	TGTGCCATCAGTGACGCGGCGGGGAAGCAAGATACGCAGTATTTT
TRBD1	TRBV7-2	.	TRBJ1-3	CASRQGLGNTIYF	TGTGCTAGCCGACAGGGCCTTGGCAACACCATATATTTT
.	TRBV24-1	.	TRBJ2-5	CATSDSGSGTQYF	TGTGCCACCAGTGACTCGGGGTCCGGGACCCAGTACTTC
.	TRBV3-1/TRBV3-2	.	TRBJ2-3	CASSQASTPTQYF	TGTGCCAGCAGCCAAGCGTCGACTCCGACGCAGTATTTT
.	TRBV3-1/TRBV3-2	once	TRBJ2-4	CASSHPTEGNIQYF	TGTGCCAGCAGCCACCCCACAGAGGGAAACATTCAGTACTTC
.	TRBV5-4	.	TRBJ1-2	CASSIDRLHGYTF	TGTGCCAGCAGCATAGACAGGCTCCATGGCTACACCTTC
.	TRBV12-3/TRBV12-4	.	TRBJ1-5	CASSLSGKGPQHF	TGTGCCAGCAGTTTATCAGGTAAAGGGCCCCAGCATTTT
TRBD1	TRBV9	.	TRBJ1-2	CASSGRDRTNYGYTF	TGTGCCAGCAGCGGCCGGGACAGGACTAACTATGGCTACACCTTC
.	TRBV7-9	.	TRBJ2-3	CASSSSADTQYF	TGTGCCAGCAGCTCTAGCGCTGATACGCAGTATTTT
TRBD1	TRBV29-1	.	TRBJ1-1	CSVQQGGTEAFF	TGCAGCGTTCAACAGGGGGGGACTGAAGCTTTCTTT
.	TRBV4-3	.	TRBJ2-1	CASSQSAVRGAFPNEQFF	TGCGCCAGCAGCCAGAGCGCAGTCCGGGGGGCCTTCCCCAATGAGCAGTTCTTC
TRBD1	TRBV5-1	.	TRBJ1-4	CASSRGQGALGEKLFF	TGCGCCAGCAGCCGGGGACAGGGGGCTTTGGGTGAAAAACTGTTTTTT
.	TRBV6-1	.	TRBJ1-5	CASSVTPRYSNQPQHF	TGTGCCAGCAGTGTTACACCAAGATATAGCAATCAGCCCCAGCATTTT
.	TRBV4-2	.	TRBJ1-4	CASSQESGRVEKLFF	TGTGCCAGCAGCCAAGAAAGCGGCCGTGTTGAAAAACTGTTTTTT
TRBD1	TRBV7-2	.	TRBJ1-1	CASSQSGQANTEAFF	TGTGCCAGCAGCCAATCGGGACAGGCGAACACTGAAGCTTTCTTT
TRBD2	TRBV9	.	TRBJ2-7	CASSAAGTSGYEQYF	TGTGCCAGCAGCGCCGCCGGGACTAGCGGGTACGAGCAGTACTTC
TRBD1	TRBV11-2	once	TRBJ2-7	CASSAFPGQGAPEQYF	TGTGCCAGCAGTGCCTTCCCGGGACAGGGTGCCCCCGAGCAGTACTTC
.	TRBV3-1/TRBV3-2	.	TRBJ2-7	CASSQVGSRKTSYEQYF	TGTGCCAGCAGCCAAGTGGGCAGCAGGAAGACCTCCTACGAGCAGTACTTC
.	TRBV27	.	TRBJ2-1	CATSRSANEQFF	TGTGCCACCAGCCGTAGCGCCAATGAGCAGTTCTTC
.	TRBV4-1	.	TRBJ2-7	CASSQEEDSHYSYEQYF	TGCGCCAGCAGCCAAGAGGAGGACAGCCATTATTCCTACGAGCAGTACTTC
.	TRBV3-1/TRBV3-2	.	TRBJ1-3	CASSQATRGNTIYF	TGTGCCAGCAGCCAAGCCACTCGTGGAAACACCATATATTTT
.	TRBV7-9	.	TRBJ2-1	CASSLTRWSYNEQFF	TGTGCCAGCAGCTTGACGCGGTGGTCCTACAATGAGCAGTTCTTC
.	TRBV9	.	TRBJ1-6	CASSVGPNNSPLHF	TGTGCCAGCAGCGTGGGGCCTAATAATTCACCCCTCCACTTT
TRBD1	TRBV11-3	.	TRBJ2-7	CASSPTGTGPYEQYF	TGTGCCAGCAGCCCGACCGGGACAGGACCCTACGAGCAGTACTTC
TRBD1	TRBV27	.	TRBJ1-4	CASRGTGLEKLFF	TGTGCCAGCAGGGGGACAGGGTTAGAAAAACTGTTTTTT
.	TRBV5-1	.	TRBJ2-7	CASSSYQGRVYEQYF	TGCGCCAGCAGCTCCTACCAGGGGAGAGTCTACGAGCAGTACTTC
.	TRBV30	.	TRBJ1-1	CAWSSGQKLNTEAFF	TGTGCCTGGAGTTCAGGACAGAAACTGAACACTGAAGCTTTCTTT